This TCR beta chain was sequenced during a study of cytomegalovirus exposure and HLA in healthy donors. Study-level background: Early release data held 85 million or so unique TCRs from HLA-typed donors.

Turning to this clone: Its antigen remains unidentified.

PCR primers comprised 60 Vbeta and 13 Jbeta primers. Some clones are missing from TCRdb's copy, which holds only in-frame ones; the method was immunoSEQ multiplex PCR. The table shows tens of thousands of clones, with over 60% occurring only once. General observations from the study: Most TCR sequences were seen very rarely across donors, but some public TCRs occurred in many. Earlier results showed most TCR beta V segments being productive about 87% or about 30% of the time. Looking again later, the authors saw that most CMV-associated TCR beta chains seemed HLA-restricted.

Trimming took off 4 bases at V and 6 bases at J, with 19 bases between the two ends. CDR3 length: 15 amino acids. Germline V gene data show CDR1 as SGHDT and CDR2 as YYEEEE. The TCR comes from a woman aged 45-65 years in good health and CMV-seropositive. This chain links TRBV5-6 with TRBJ1-2; D gene unclear. The sequenced sample was PBMCs. For the CDR3, the DNA is TGTGCCAGCAGCGACTACGAGGCGCAGAGCCATGGCTACACCTTC. Translation gives CASSDYEAQSHGYTF.